A single sample is the source of the 22 T cell receptor beta chains below, sequenced in a study of control samples from healthy donors and cancer patients. Measured with immunoSEQ multiplex PCR; TCRdb has only the in-frame clones, and not every one. The table lists about 75,000 clones, about four fifths of them singletons. The sequenced sample consisted of blood. These receptors all come from a man aged 50-60 years in good health.

This chain joins TRBV10-3 and TRBJ2-5; TRBD1 matches 7 bases. Germline V gene lookup returns CDR1 ENHRY and CDR2 SYGVKD. The ends lost 7 bases at V and 0 bases at J; junction bases unmatched: 5. The CDR3 contains 14 residues. The CDR3 coding sequence is TGTGCCATCAACCCAGACAGGGACCAAGAGACCCAGTACTTC. Its translation is CAINPDRDQETQYF.

This clone was seen just once. J is TRBJ2-1 and V is TRBV10-3; 8 bases line up with TRBD2. The trim removed 10 bases at V and 4 bases at J, leaving 9 bases unmatched. The CDR3 contains 14 residues. Germline values: CDR1 ENHRY, CDR2 SYGVKD. CDR3 protein: CATGAGVGYNEQFF. The DNA for the CDR3 is TGTGCCACCGGAGCGGGAGTGGGTTACAATGAGCAGTTCTTC.

J is TRBJ1-4 and V is TRBV7-9, with 7 positions matching TRBD1. The V gene end was trimmed by 3 bases and the J gene end by 8 bases; junction bases not matched to a gene: 6. CDR3 size: 14 residues. Germline CDR1 SEHNR, CDR2 FQNEAQ (reference sequence). The CDR3 here is CASSLRGLGEKLFF. CDR3 DNA: TGTGCCAGCAGCTTGAGGGGGCTAGGGGAAAAACTGTTTTTT.

In this sample, this clone turned up once. The genes are TRBV4-3 and TRBJ2-1, with D perhaps given as TRBD1 or TRBD2 (6 bases each). Germline values: CDR1 LGHNA, CDR2 YSLEER. With 4 bases removed from V and 14 bases from J, the gap between germline ends came to 15 bases. This CDR3 region has 12 residues. CDR3 protein: CASSRWGAGKFF. As DNA, the CDR3 is TGCGCCAGCAGCCGCTGGGGGGCAGGGAAGTTCTTC.

The CDR3 loop is CAISGTSGSITDTQYF. CDR3 DNA sequence: TGTGCCATCAGTGGGACTAGCGGGAGTATAACAGATACGCAGTATTTT. The J gene is TRBJ2-3, the V gene TRBV10-3, with 13 bases lining up with TRBD2. V dropped 4 bases and J dropped 3; count of bases not matched to a gene: 4. Per the germline V gene, CDR1 is ENHRY and CDR2 is SYGVKD. CDR3 length: 16 residues.

This clone was detected only a few times. The V gene is TRBV19, the J gene TRBJ1-1; TRBD1 matches at 7 bases. With 6 bases clipped from V and 0 bases from J, the junction kept 4 bases outside the gene matches. The CDR3 consists of 14 residues. Germline loops: CDR1 LNHDA, CDR2 SQIVND (reference sequence). CDR3 residues: CASSMGQLNTEAFF. DNA of the CDR3: TGTGCCAGTAGCATGGGACAGCTGAACACTGAAGCTTTCTTT.

The V and J genes are TRBV14 and TRBJ2-7; tentative D call: TRBD2 (6 bases). This CDR3 has 14 amino acids. The ends were cut back, 1 base at V and 9 bases at J, with 16 bases in the middle. The germline CDR1 and CDR2 sequences are SGHDN and FVKESK. This CDR3 reads CASSQGTSSSAQYF. The CDR3 nucleotides are TGTGCCAGCAGCCAAGGAACTAGCAGTAGCGCGCAGTACTTC. Using reference TRBV14 and TRBJ2-7 for the parts outside the CDR3, the full variable domain is EAGVTQFPSHSVIEKGQTVTLRCDPISGHDNLYWYRRVMGKEIKFLLHFVKESKQDESGMPNNRFLAERTGGTYSTLKVQPAELEDSGVYFCASSQGTSSSAQYFGPGTRLTVT.

This clone was seen only a few times. The genes are TRBV11-2 and TRBJ2-7; 9 positions match TRBD2. The junction had 4 bases not matched to a gene; V was cut back by 4 bases and J by 0 bases. The CDR3 covers 15 residues. Per the germline V gene, CDR1 is SGHAT and CDR2 is FQNNGV. CDR3: CASSSLAGSSYEQYF. DNA of the CDR3: TGTGCCAGCAGCTCGCTAGCGGGAAGCTCCTACGAGCAGTACTTC.

This rearrangement joins TRBV5-4 to TRBJ2-1; TRBD1 might be the D (6 bases). The germline V and J ends were trimmed by 5 bases and 0 bases, with 18 bases remaining between them. Looked up from germline, CDR1 is SGHNT and CDR2 is YYREEE (reference sequence). The CDR3 runs 17 residues. The CDR3, as DNA: TGTGCCAGCAGTAAGCAAACAGGGCCCCACTCCTACAATGAGCAGTTCTTC. Translating gives CASSKQTGPHSYNEQFF. The whole variable domain, filled in from reference TRBV5-4 and TRBJ2-1, reads ETGVTQSPTHLIKTRGQQVTLRCSSQSGHNTVSWYQQALGQGPQFIFQYYREEENGRGNFPPRFSGLQFPNYSSELNVNALELDDSALYLCASSKQTGPHSYNEQFFGPGTRLTVL.

J is TRBJ2-2 and V is TRBV6-5, with D possibly being TRBD1 or TRBD2 (5 bases each). Germline CDR1 MNHEY, CDR2 SVGAGI. V was shortened by 6 bases and J by 6 bases, with 11 bases between the two germline ends. This CDR3 comprises 13 residues. CDR3 protein: CASSQRGAGELFF. CDR3 nucleotides: TGTGCCAGCAGCCAGAGAGGGGCCGGGGAGCTGTTTTTT.

The rearrangement uses TRBV3-1 (or the pseudogene TRBV3-2) and TRBJ2-7; D is possibly TRBD2 (6 bases). The CDR3 covers 16 residues. Germline lookup yields CDR1 LGHDT and CDR2 YNNKEL (reference sequence). Trimming left V 3 bases short and J 4 bases short, with 19 bases between. The chain's CDR3 is CASSHSRGRGTYEQYF. CDR3 DNA: TGTGCCAGCAGCCACTCCAGAGGGAGAGGGACTTACGAGCAGTACTTC.

This rearrangement joins TRBV24-1 to TRBJ2-2; D is unresolved. V lost 5 bases and J 0 bases, leaving 9 bases between the germline ends. CDR3 length: 15 residues. Germline V lookup: CDR1 KGHDR, CDR2 SFDVKD. The CDR3 region has the DNA TGTGCCACCAGTGGATTCAGAGCGAACACCGGGGAGCTGTTTTTT. Amino acid sequence: CATSGFRANTGELFF.

The sample holds one count of this clone. The chain combines TRBV5-4 with TRBJ2-3, with D uncertain. The CDR3 runs 15 residues. Germline CDR1 reads SGHNT; CDR2 reads YYREEE (reference sequence). V was pared by 2 bases and J by 4 bases, with 14 bases between. This CDR3 is CASSFRLQDPDTQYF. The CDR3 bases are TGTGCCAGCAGCTTTCGCTTGCAAGACCCAGATACGCAGTATTTT.

The rearrangement joins TRBV9 to TRBJ2-3, with TRBD2 matching 13 bases. V shed 2 bases and J 2 bases; nucleotides not matched to a gene: 5. CDR1 and CDR2 from the germline V gene are SGDLS and YYNGEE. There are 17 residues in the CDR3. This CDR3 is CASSVKLAGGYTDTQYF. The CDR3, as DNA: TGTGCCAGCAGCGTCAAACTAGCGGGAGGGTACACAGATACGCAGTATTTT.

As to this clone: The sample carries other DNA sequences with the same CDR3. J is TRBJ2-7 and V is TRBV4-3, with D perhaps matching TRBD2 (5 bases). Between the trimmed V and J ends, which lost 0 bases and 7 bases, there was a span of 13 bases. The CDR3 covers 14 residues. Germline V lookup: CDR1 LGHNA, CDR2 YSLEER. As DNA, the CDR3 is TGCGCCAGCAGCCAAGATACGGGGTCGGGGGAGCAGTACTTC. Encoded protein: CASSQDTGSGEQYF.

The rearrangement uses TRBV24-1 and TRBJ2-3; 11 bases fit TRBD2. J lost 2 bases, V lost 0 bases, and 3 bases had no gene match. The CDR3 contains 17 residues. Per germline, CDR1 KGHDR and CDR2 SFDVKD. The CDR3 is CATSDLVAGGDTDTQYF. DNA of the CDR3: TGTGCCACCAGTGATTTGGTAGCGGGAGGGGACACAGATACGCAGTATTTT.

V and J are TRBV7-8 and TRBJ2-1; 11 nucleotides match TRBD1. The junction had 6 bases not matched to a gene; V was cut back by 5 bases and J by 9 bases. Germline lookup yields CDR1 SGHVS and CDR2 FQNEAQ. The CDR3 length is 14 residues. The CDR3 is CASSPGQGAGEQFF. CDR3 DNA sequence: TGTGCCAGCAGCCCCGGACAGGGGGCTGGTGAGCAGTTCTTC.

The V gene is TRBV4-3, the J gene TRBJ2-2; 11 nucleotides match TRBD2. Germline CDR1 LGHNA, CDR2 YSLEER. CDR3 length: 20 amino acids. With V trimmed by 0 bases and J by 1 base, 10 bases remained unmatched. Here the CDR3 DNA reads TGCGCCAGCAGCCAAGAAAGTCTAGCGGGAGGCTGGGAGAACACCGGGGAGCTGTTTTTT. Its protein is CASSQESLAGGWENTGELFF.

DNA of the CDR3: TGTGCCAGCAGAAAAGCGGGGGGGGTTGACAATGAGCAGTTCTTC. Protein sequence: CASRKAGGVDNEQFF. The V and J genes are TRBV11-3 and TRBJ2-1, with TRBD2 matching 10 bases. Germline trimming cut 6 bases from V and 5 bases from J; bases unmatched to any gene: 7. Germline CDR1 and CDR2: SGHNT and YENEEA. The CDR3 contains 15 residues.

This chain uses TRBV30 with TRBJ2-6; 8 bases align to TRBD1. CDR3 length: 17 amino acids. Germline loops: CDR1 GTSNPN, CDR2 SVGIG (reference sequence). With V trimmed by 2 bases and J by 0 bases, 6 bases remained unmatched. CDR3 protein: CAWSRDRGHSGANVLTF. The CDR3 nucleotides read TGTGCCTGGAGTCGAGACAGGGGCCACTCTGGGGCCAACGTCCTGACTTTC.

V is TRBV6-5 and J is TRBJ1-6; no firm D call. Germline CDR1 is MNHEY and CDR2 is SVGAGI. Trimming took 4 bases from V and 7 from J, leaving 11 bases between them. The CDR3 has 14 amino acids. CDR3 sequence reads: CASSLSGKNSPLHF. The DNA for the CDR3 is TGTGCCAGCAGTTTGTCTGGGAAGAATTCACCCCTCCACTTT.

V is TRBV11-3 and J is TRBJ2-1; no clear D. This CDR3 contains 16 residues. From germline, CDR1 is SGHNT and CDR2 YENEEA. The V and J ends lost 5 bases and 1 base respectively, with 15 bases between them. CDR3 sequence (DNA): TGTGCCAGCAGCCGCAGGCCGGACCGTTCCTACAATGAGCAGTTCTTC. Translating it yields CASSRRPDRSYNEQFF.